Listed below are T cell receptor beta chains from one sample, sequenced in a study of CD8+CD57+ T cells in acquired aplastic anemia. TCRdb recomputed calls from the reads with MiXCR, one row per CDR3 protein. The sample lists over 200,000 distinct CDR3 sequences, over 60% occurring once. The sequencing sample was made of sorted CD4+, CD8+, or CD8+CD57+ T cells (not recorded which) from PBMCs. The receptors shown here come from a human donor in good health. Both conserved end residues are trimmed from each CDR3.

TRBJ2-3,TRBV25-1,ASSLAGGGTDTQY
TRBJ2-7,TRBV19,ASGGGYEQY
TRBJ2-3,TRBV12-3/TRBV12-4,ASSQWRSDTQY
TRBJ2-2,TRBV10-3,AISESPRGGSGELF
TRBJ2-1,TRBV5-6,ASSLGDNPYNEQF
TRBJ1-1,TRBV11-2,ASSLGTNTESF
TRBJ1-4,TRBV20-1,SARPTGFDEKLF
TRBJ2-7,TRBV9,ASSALDSSYEQY
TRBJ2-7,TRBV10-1,ASSDSRGPDEQY
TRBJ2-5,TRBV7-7,ASSQTGNQETQY
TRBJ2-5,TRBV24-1,ATSDARGSGETQY
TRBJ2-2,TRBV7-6,ASSSRTQPDTGELF
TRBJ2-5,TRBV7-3,ASSLMGGLAGAETQY
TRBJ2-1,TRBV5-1,ATSRDRNNEQF
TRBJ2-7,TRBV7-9,ASSLASGPLLLEQY
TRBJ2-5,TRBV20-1,SAFLAGKETQY
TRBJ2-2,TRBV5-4,ASRSGLEEVTGELF
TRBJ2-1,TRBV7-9,ASTVGQGSYNEQF
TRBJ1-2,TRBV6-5,ASSYGTDSSYGYT
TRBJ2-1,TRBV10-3,AIRAQRHYSYNEQF
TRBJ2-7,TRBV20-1,SAAGTASYVQD
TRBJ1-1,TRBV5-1,ASSFWDAKNTEAF
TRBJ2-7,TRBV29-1,SVGPSVGEQY
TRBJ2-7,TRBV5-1,ASSFILAGRTYEQY
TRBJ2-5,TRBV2,ASAGEGETQY
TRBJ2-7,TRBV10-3,AISESTAAIDEQY
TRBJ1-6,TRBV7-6,ASSSRQGARSPLH
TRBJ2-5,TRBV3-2,AKRTSGGRETQY
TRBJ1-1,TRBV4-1,ASSQHQGAEAF
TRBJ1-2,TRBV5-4,ASSLWTGGYT
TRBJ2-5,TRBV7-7,ASSLLAANVETQY
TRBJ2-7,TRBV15,ATSRDRVSYEQY
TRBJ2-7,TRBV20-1,SASDPGTYEQY
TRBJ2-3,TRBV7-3,ASSLTRGTDTQY
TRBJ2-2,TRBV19,ASTLGRSHRGAV
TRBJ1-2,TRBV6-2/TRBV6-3,ASSHRDHYGYT
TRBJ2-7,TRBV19,ASSIRPLGEQY
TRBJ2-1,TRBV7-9,ASSLAASGAGEQF
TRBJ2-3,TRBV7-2,ASSQGATDTQY
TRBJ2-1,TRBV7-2,VSSLLQTYNEQF
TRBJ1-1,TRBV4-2,ASSQAWGQNTEAF